The sequence of this TCR beta chain was determined in a study of blood T cells in healthy people across ages. Whole-study results and caveats: Roughly linear declines in TCR beta diversity per million T cells occurred with age.

Donors gave about 10 milliliters of peripheral blood apiece. PCR was performed a second time for roughly 7 to 11 cycles using a sample-barcoded 5' primer and a J-beta primer mix. A template-switch adaptor containing 12 random nucleotides labeled each cDNA molecule. Every individual sample yielded 2.5 million or more paired-end reads (each containing CDR3). TCRdb re-analysed the 5' RACE reads in MiXCR, keeping a single row per CDR3 protein. The table records about 780,000 distinct CDR3 sequences, around 68% of them present only once. On this clonotype: The antigen is not known.

CDR3 length: 16 residues. Germline V gives CDR1 SGDLS, CDR2 YYNGEE. V dropped 4 bases and J dropped 4 bases, with 20 bases sitting between them. The source of this sequence is a man aged 30 to 45 in good health. V and J are TRBV9 and TRBJ1-2; tentatively, D is TRBD1 (5 bases). What was sequenced was blood. In DNA, the CDR3 is TGTGCCAGCAGCCCTCAAGGGTCGCTGCAGGGCTATGGCTACACCTTC. Translation gives CASSPQGSLQGYGYTF.